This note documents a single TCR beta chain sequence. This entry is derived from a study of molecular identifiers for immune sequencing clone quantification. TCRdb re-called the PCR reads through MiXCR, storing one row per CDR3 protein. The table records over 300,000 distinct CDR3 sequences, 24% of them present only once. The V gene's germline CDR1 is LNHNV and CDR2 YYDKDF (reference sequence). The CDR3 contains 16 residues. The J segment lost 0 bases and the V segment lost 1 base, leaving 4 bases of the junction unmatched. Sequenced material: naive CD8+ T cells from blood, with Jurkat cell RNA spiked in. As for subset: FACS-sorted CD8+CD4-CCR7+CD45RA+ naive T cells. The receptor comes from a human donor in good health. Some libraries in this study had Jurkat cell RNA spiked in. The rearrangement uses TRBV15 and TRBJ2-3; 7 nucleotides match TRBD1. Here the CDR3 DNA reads TGTGCCACCAGCAGAGGAATACAGGGGAGCACAGATACGCAGTATTTT. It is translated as CATSRGIQGSTDTQYF. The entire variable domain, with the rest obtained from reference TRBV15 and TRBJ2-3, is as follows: DAMVIQNPRYQVTQFGKPVTLSCSQTLNHNVMYWYQQKSSQAPKLLFHYYDKDFNNEADTPDNFQSRRPNTSFCFLDIRSPGLGDTAMYLCATSRGIQGSTDTQYFGPGTRLTVL.